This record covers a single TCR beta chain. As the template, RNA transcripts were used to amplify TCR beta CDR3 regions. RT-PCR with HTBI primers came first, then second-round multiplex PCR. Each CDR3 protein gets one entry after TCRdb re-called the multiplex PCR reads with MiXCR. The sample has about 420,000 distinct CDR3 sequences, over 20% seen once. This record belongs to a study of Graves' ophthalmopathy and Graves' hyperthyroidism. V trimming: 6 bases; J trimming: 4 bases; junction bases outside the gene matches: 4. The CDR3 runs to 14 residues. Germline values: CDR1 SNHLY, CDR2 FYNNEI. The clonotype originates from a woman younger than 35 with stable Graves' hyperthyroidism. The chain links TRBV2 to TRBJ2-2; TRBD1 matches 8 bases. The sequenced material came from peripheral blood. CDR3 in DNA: TGTGCCAGCAGATGGACAGGGTCCACCGGGGAGCTGTTTTTT. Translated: CASRWTGSTGELFF.